The T cell receptor (beta chain) described here comes from a study of shared clonotypes between healthy human individuals. Study summary: Three plates were used per donor for CD4 naive, three for CD4 memory, two for CD8 naive and one for CD8 memory.

Data came from immunoSEQ multiplex PCR; TCRdb stores just in-frame clones and leaves some out. The repertoire includes roughly 600,000 clones, 98% of them detected once, and approximately 0.3% sits in the top ten. Terminally differentiated effector memory CD45RA+ cells were left out of the naive CD8 fraction, which was CD45RO-negative and positively selected for CCR7. All donors were healthy HIV-negative adults lacking recent acute infections or vaccinations. The sequencing sample was made of naive CD8+ T cells sorted from blood. The TCR sequence derives from a man under 40 in good health.

In nucleotides, the CDR3 is TGTGCTAGTGGTTTGGGTAGGTTTTCCACAGATACGCAGTATTTT. It encodes CASGLGRFSTDTQYF. V is TRBV12-5 and J is TRBJ2-3; D remains unclear. The V and J ends lost 1 base and 2 bases respectively, with 10 bases between them. CDR1 LGHNT and CDR2 FRNRAP come from the germline V gene. This CDR3 has 15 amino acids.